The source of this TCR beta chain is a study of blood T cell repertoires in COVID-19. Study at large: Collection of acute and convalescent COVID-19 samples took place in the United States, Italy and Spain. Sources were T cells, B-cell-depleted T cells, or PBMCs; the material itself was cDNA or gDNA.

The assay was immunoSEQ multiplex PCR, and TCRdb's table has in-frame clones only and misses some. This sample carries a few hundred thousand clones, 87% of them seen once, and the ten largest clones take approximately 6.2%. The source of this sequence is a man between 60 and 70 years old who had recovered from COVID-19. The sample comprised peripheral blood.

CDR3 residues: CASSPDSSYNSPLHF. CDR3 coding DNA: TGTGCCAGCAGCCCTGACAGCTCCTATAATTCACCCCTCCACTTT. The V and J genes are TRBV7-8 and TRBJ1-6; tentative D call: TRBD1 (5 bases). In germline, CDR1 is SGHVS, CDR2 FQNEAQ. The V end was cut by 5 bases, the J end by 0 bases, with 8 bases between. This CDR3 contains 15 residues. The whole variable domain, remainder taken from reference TRBV7-8 and TRBJ1-6, is GAGVSQSPRYKVAKRGQDVALRCDPISGHVSLFWYQQALGQGPEFLTYFQNEAQLDKSGLPSDRFFAERPEGSVSTLKIQRTQQEDSAVYLCASSPDSSYNSPLHFGNGTRLTVT.